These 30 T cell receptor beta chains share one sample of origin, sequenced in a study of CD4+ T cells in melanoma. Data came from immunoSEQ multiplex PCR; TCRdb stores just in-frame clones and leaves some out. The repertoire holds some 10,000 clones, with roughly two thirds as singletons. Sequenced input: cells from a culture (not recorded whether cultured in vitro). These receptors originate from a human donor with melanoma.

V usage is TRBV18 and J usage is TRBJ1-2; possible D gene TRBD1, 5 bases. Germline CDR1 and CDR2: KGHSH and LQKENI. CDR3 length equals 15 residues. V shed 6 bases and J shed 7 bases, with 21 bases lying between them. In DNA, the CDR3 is TGTGCCAGCTCGCCCCCCACCGGGGGGTGGGGTGGCTACACCTTC. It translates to CASSPPTGGWGGYTF.

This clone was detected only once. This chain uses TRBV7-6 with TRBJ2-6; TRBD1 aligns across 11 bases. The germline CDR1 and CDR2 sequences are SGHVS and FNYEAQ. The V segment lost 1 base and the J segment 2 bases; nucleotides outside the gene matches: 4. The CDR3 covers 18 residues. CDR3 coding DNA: TGTGCCAGCAGCTTAGTTGGGGACAGGGGGGCTGGGGCCAACGTCCTGACTTTC. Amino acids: CASSLVGDRGAGANVLTF. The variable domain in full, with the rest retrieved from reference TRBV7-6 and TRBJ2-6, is GAGVSQSPRYKVTKRGQDVALRCDPISGHVSLYWYRQALGQGPEFLTYFNYEAQQDKSGLPNDRFSAERPEGSISTLTIQRTEQRDSAMYRCASSLVGDRGAGANVLTFGAGSRLTVL.

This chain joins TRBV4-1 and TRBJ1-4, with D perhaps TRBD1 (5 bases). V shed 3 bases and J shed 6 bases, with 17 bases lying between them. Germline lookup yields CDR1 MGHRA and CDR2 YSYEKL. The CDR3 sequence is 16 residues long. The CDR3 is CASSQRHRTRDEKLFF. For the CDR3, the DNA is TGCGCCAGCAGCCAGCGACACAGGACTAGGGATGAAAAACTGTTTTTT.

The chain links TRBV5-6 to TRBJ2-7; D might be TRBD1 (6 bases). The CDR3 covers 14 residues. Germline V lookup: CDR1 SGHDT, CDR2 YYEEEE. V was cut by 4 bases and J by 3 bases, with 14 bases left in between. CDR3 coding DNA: TGTGCCAGCAGCCGAGGGGGAAAGGACTACGAGCAGTACTTC. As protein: CASSRGGKDYEQYF.

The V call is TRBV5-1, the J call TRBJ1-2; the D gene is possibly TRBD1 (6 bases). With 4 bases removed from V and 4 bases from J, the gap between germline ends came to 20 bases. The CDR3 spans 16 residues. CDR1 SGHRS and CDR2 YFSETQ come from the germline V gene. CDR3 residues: CASSRHRGRETYGYTF. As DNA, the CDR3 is TGCGCCAGCAGCCGCCATCGGGGGCGGGAAACCTATGGCTACACCTTC.

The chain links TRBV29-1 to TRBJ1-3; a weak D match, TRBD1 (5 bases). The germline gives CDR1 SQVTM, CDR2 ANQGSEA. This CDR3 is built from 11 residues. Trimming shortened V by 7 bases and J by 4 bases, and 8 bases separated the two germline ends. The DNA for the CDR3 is TGCAGCGCGGGGACGGGAAACACCATATATTTT. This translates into CSAGTGNTIYF.

The CDR3 DNA is TGTGCCAGCAGCTACCGGACAGGGACCACAGATACGCAGTATTTT. It encodes CASSYRTGTTDTQYF. The chain employs TRBV7-9 and TRBJ2-3; TRBD1 aligns across 8 bases. The germline V gene encodes CDR1 SEHNR and CDR2 FQNEAQ (reference sequence). The junction had 5 bases not matched to a gene; V was cut back by 4 bases and J by 2 bases. The CDR3 contains 15 residues.

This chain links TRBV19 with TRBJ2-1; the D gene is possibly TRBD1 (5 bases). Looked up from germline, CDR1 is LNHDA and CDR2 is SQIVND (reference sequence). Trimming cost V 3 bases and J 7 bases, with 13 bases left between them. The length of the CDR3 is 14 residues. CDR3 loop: CASSINQGINEQFF. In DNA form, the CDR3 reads TGTGCCAGTAGTATCAATCAGGGCATAAATGAGCAGTTCTTC. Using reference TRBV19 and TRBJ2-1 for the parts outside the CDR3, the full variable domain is DGGITQSPKYLFRKEGQNVTLSCEQNLNHDAMYWYRQDPGQGLRLIYYSQIVNDFQKGDIAEGYSVSREKKESFPLTVTSAQKNPTAFYLCASSINQGINEQFFGPGTRLTVL.

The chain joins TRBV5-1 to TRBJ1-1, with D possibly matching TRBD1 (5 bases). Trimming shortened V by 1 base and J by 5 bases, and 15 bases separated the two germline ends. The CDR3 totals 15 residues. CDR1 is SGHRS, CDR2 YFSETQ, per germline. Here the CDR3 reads CASSLFSGAGTEAFF. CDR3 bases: TGCGCCAGCAGCTTGTTTTCTGGGGCTGGGACTGAAGCTTTCTTT.

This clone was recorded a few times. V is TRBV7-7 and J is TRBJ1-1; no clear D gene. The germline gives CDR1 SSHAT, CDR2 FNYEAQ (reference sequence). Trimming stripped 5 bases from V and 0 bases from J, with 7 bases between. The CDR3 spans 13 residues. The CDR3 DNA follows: TGTGCCAGCAGCCCGCAAGTGAACACTGAAGCTTTCTTT. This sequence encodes CASSPQVNTEAFF.

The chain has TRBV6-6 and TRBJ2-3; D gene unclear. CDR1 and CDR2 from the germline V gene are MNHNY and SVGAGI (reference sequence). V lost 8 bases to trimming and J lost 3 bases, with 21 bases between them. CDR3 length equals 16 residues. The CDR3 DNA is TGTGCCAGCGGGTCCCACAGTATTGGGTCGACAGATACGCAGTATTTT. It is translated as CASGSHSIGSTDTQYF.

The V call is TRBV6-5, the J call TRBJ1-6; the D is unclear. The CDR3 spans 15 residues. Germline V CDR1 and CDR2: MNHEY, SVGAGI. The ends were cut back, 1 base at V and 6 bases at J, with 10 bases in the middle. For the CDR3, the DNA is TGTGCCAGCAGTTACTACGACGGTGGTAATTCACCCCTCCACTTT. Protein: CASSYYDGGNSPLHF.

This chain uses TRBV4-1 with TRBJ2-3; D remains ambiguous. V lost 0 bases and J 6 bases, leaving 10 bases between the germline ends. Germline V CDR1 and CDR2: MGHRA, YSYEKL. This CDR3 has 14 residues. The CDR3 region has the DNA TGCGCCAGCAGCCAAGATTTGGCACCTGATACGCAGTATTTT. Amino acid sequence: CASSQDLAPDTQYF.

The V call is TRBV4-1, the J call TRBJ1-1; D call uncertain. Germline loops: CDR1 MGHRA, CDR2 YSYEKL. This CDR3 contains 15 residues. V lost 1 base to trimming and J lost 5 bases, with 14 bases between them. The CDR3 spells CASSQANLLGTEAFF. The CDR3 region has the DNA TGCGCCAGCAGCCAAGCCAACCTGTTGGGTACTGAAGCTTTCTTT.

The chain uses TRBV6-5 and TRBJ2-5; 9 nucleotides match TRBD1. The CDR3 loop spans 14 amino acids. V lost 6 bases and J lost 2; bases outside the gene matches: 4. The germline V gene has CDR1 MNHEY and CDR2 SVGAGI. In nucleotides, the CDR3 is TGTGCCAGCAGGACAGGGGGAACACAAGAGACCCAGTACTTC. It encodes CASRTGGTQETQYF.

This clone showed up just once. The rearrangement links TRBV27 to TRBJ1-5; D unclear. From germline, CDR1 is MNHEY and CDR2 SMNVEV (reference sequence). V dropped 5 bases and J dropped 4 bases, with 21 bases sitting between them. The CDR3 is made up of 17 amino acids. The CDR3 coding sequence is TGTGCCAGCAGTCCACTCGCCCGGACTAACGCTAATCAGCCCCAGCATTTT. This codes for CASSPLARTNANQPQHF.

CDR3 DNA: TGCGCCAGCAGCTTGGCCAGGGGGCAAAAACTGTTTTTT. Its protein product is CASSLARGQKLFF. The chain combines TRBV5-1 with TRBJ1-4; 8 bases fit TRBD1. With 0 bases clipped from V and 9 bases from J, the junction kept 1 base outside the gene matches. CDR3 length: 13 residues. Looked up from germline, CDR1 is SGHRS and CDR2 is YFSETQ.

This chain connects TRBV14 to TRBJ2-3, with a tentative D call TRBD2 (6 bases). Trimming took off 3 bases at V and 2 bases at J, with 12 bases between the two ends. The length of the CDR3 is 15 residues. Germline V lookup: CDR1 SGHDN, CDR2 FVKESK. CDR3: CASSQDYINTDTQYF. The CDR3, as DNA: TGTGCCAGCAGCCAGGACTACATTAACACAGATACGCAGTATTTT.

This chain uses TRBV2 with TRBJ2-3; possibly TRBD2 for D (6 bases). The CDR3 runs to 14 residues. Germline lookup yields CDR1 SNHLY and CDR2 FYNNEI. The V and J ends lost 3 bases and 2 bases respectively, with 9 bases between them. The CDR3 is CASSERRDTDTQYF. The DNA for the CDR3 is TGTGCCAGCAGTGAGCGGCGGGACACAGATACGCAGTATTTT.

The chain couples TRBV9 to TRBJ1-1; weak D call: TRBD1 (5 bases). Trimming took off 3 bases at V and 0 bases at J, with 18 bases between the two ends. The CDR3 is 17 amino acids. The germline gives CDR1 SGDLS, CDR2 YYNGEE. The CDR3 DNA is TGTGCCAGCAGCGGAGAGGAGGGGCTCCTCGTGAACACTGAAGCTTTCTTT. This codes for CASSGEEGLLVNTEAFF.

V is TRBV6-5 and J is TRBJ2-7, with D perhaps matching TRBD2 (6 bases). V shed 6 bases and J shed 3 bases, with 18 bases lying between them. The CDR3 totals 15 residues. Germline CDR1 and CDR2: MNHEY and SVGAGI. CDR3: CASRPGLFKIYEQYF. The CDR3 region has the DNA TGTGCCAGCAGGCCGGGACTTTTCAAAATCTACGAGCAGTACTTC.

CDR3 DNA: TGCGCCAGCAGCTTGGGGGCCCCTGTAATGAACACTGAAGCTTTCTTT. Translating gives CASSLGAPVMNTEAFF. V usage is TRBV5-1 and J usage is TRBJ1-1; D unresolved. Germline lookup yields CDR1 SGHRS and CDR2 YFSETQ. V was trimmed by 0 bases and J by 0 bases, leaving 12 bases between them. This CDR3 spans 16 amino acids.

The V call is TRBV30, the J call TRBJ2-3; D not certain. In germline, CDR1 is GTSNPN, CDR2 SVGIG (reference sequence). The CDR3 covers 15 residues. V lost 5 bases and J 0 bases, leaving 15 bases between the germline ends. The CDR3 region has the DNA TGTGCCTGGGCCCCGGCACCCTCTAGCACAGATACGCAGTATTTT. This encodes CAWAPAPSSTDTQYF.

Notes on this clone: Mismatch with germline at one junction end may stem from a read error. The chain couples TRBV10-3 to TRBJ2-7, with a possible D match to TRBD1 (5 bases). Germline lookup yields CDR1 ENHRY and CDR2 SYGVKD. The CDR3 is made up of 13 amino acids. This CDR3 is CAISDRATYGQYF. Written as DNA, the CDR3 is TGTGCCATCAGTGACAGGGCCACCTACGGGCAGTACTTC.

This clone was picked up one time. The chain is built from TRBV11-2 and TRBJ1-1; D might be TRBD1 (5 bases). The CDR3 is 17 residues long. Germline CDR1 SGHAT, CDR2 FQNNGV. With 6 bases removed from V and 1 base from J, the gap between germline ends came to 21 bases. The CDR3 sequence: CASSGTIGTFANTEAFF. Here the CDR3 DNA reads TGTGCCAGCAGTGGGACGATTGGGACGTTCGCGAACACTGAAGCTTTCTTT.

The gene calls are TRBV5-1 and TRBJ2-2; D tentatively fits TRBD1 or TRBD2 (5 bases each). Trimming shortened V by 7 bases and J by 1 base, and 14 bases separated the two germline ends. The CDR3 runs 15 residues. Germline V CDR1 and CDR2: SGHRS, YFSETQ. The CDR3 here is CASSSGTMNTGELFF. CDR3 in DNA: TGCGCCAGCTCCTCCGGGACGATGAACACCGGGGAGCTGTTTTTT.

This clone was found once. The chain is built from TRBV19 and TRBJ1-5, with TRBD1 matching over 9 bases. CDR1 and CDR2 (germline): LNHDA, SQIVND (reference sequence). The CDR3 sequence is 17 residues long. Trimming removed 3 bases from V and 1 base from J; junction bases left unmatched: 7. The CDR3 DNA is TGTGCCAGTAGTATTACGGGACAGGGTTTCAGCAATCAGCCCCAGCATTTT. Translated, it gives CASSITGQGFSNQPQHF.

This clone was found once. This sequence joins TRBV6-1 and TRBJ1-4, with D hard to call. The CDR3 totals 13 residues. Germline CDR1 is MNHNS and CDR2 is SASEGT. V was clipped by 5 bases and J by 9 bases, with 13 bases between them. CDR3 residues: CASSSVPPKKLFF. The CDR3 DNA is TGTGCCAGCAGTTCGGTACCTCCGAAAAAACTGTTTTTT.

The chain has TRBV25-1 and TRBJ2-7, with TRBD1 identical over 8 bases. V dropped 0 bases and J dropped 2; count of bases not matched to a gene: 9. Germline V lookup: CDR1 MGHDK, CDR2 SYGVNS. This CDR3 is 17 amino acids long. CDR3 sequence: CASSEYPPGTGPYEQYF. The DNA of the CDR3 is TGTGCCAGCAGTGAATACCCACCCGGGACAGGACCCTACGAGCAGTACTTC.

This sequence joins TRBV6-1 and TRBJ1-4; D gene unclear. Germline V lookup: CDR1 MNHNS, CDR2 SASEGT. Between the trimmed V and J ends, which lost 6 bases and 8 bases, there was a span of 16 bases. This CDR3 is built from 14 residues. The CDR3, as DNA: TGTGCCAGCAGGGACCGCGGATTTAGGGAAAAACTGTTTTTT. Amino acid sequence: CASRDRGFREKLFF.